A selection of T cell receptor beta chains follows, all from one sample in a study of cytomegalovirus exposure and HLA in healthy donors. Method: immunoSEQ multiplex PCR; TCRdb's copy keeps in-frame clones and lacks some. The table includes about 140,000 clones, 85% to 90% detected once. What was sequenced was PBMCs. These receptors all come from a man between 18 and 35 years old in good health and CMV-seronegative. Both conserved end residues are part of each CDR3. A D gene is named only where the DNA matches it firmly. Clone size is given for some rows only: seen once, a few or many times, or a class if the clone is expanded.

size	V	J	D	DNA	CDR3
NA	TRBV10-3	TRBJ1-1	TRBD1	TGTGCCATCAGTGAGACCGGACAGGGACCACCATGGAGCACTGAAGCTTTCTTT	CAISETGQGPPWSTEAFF
NA	TRBV28	TRBJ1-5	TRBD1	TGTGCCAGCAGTTCAGGGGGGAATAATCAGCCCCAGCATTTT	CASSSGGNNQPQHF
few	TRBV25-1	TRBJ2-7	NA	TGTGCCAGCAGTGAAAGCATAGCTCCACTCTCCTACGAGCAGTACTTC	CASSESIAPLSYEQYF
NA	TRBV5-6	TRBJ2-7	TRBD1	TGTGCCAGCAGAGACAGGGGGTGGGAGTACGAGCAGTACTTC	CASRDRGWEYEQYF
NA	TRBV7-6	TRBJ2-1	NA	TGTGCCAGCAGCTTAGTCGCTAGCCGCTTTTTGTTTAGCTCCTACAATGAGCAGTTCTTC	CASSLVASRFLFSSYNEQFF
NA	TRBV28	TRBJ1-2	NA	TGTGCCAGCAACCTAGGGGCGGATGGCTACACCTTC	CASNLGADGYTF
NA	TRBV12-1	TRBJ1-1	NA	TGTGCCAGCAGCCCTCCCGCGTTCCCCTTAGAAACCACTGAAGCTTTCTTT	CASSPPAFPLETTEAFF
NA	TRBV6-1	TRBJ2-1	TRBD1	TGTGCCAGCAGTGACGGACAGGGGGCGTGGAGTGAGCAGTTCTTC	CASSDGQGAWSEQFF
NA	TRBV11-2	TRBJ2-3	TRBD2	TGTGCCAGCAGCTTCCTAAGCTCAACTAGCGGGGGGGCCACAGATACGCAGTATTTT	CASSFLSSTSGGATDTQYF
NA	TRBV19	TRBJ2-7	TRBD2	TGTGCCAGTAGTATCGGACTAGCGGGACCCGAGCAGTACTTC	CASSIGLAGPEQYF
NA	TRBV5-4	TRBJ2-5	TRBD1	TGTGCCAGCAGCTACCCCGGGACAGGGAGGGAGACCCAGTACTTC	CASSYPGTGRETQYF
NA	TRBV6-5	TRBJ2-3	NA	TGTGCCAGCAGTTACGTTGGGGGGTCCACCACAGATACGCAGTATTTT	CASSYVGGSTTDTQYF
NA	TRBV15	TRBJ1-5	NA	TGTGCCACCAGCAGAGTAACCGGGCCCTTGGGGGCTCAGCCCCAGCATTTT	CATSRVTGPLGAQPQHF
NA	TRBV28	TRBJ2-2	NA	TGTGCCAGCAGTTTGAGGTTCACCGGGGAGCTGTTTTTT	CASSLRFTGELFF
NA	TRBV7-2	TRBJ2-7	TRBD1	TGTGCCAGCAGCTCCCGACGAACAGGGGGCGGGGACGAGCAGTACTTC	CASSSRRTGGGDEQYF
NA	TRBV19	TRBJ2-7	TRBD1	TGTGCCAGTAGGGCCGCGACAGGGTCGTCCTACGAGCAGTACTTC	CASRAATGSSYEQYF
NA	TRBV5-1	TRBJ1-5	NA	TGCGCCAGCAGCTTGAAAGGGCCCGGGGAGCCCCAGCATTTT	CASSLKGPGEPQHF
NA	TRBV9	TRBJ2-3	TRBD2	TGTGCCAGCAGCGTAGCTAGCGGGATTGATACGCAGTATTTT	CASSVASGIDTQYF
NA	TRBV5-6	TRBJ1-2	TRBD1	TGTGCCAGCAGCCGTGACAGGGCCACTGGCTACACCTTC	CASSRDRATGYTF
NA	TRBV18	TRBJ2-7	TRBD1	TGTGCCAGCTCACCACGAGACAGGGTGTACGAGCAGTACTTC	CASSPRDRVYEQYF
NA	TRBV11-2	TRBJ2-7	NA	TGTGCCAGCAGCCCCCTCGGAGGGTCCTACGAGCAGTACTTC	CASSPLGGSYEQYF
NA	TRBV6-7	TRBJ2-7	TRBD1	TGTGCCAGCAGTTACGCAGGGACAGGGTTGAGGGAGCAGTACTTC	CASSYAGTGLREQYF
NA	TRBV4-1	TRBJ2-1	TRBD2	TGCGCCAGCAGCCAAGGGACTAGCGGCTCCTACAATGAGCAGTTCTTC	CASSQGTSGSYNEQFF
NA	TRBV21-1	TRBJ2-6	NA	TGTGCCAGCAGCTCCGGGACTACAGGCTCTGGGGCCAACGTCCTGACTTTC	CASSSGTTGSGANVLTF
NA	TRBV19	TRBJ2-7	TRBD1	TGTGCCAGTAGTATAGGAAACAGGGGTTACTACGAGCAGTACTTC	CASSIGNRGYYEQYF
NA	TRBV4-3	TRBJ1-4	NA	TGCGCCAGCAGCCAAGATTCGGGGTCTAATGAAAAACTGTTTTTT	CASSQDSGSNEKLFF
NA	TRBV29-1	TRBJ2-7	NA	TGCAGCGTTGAGGAGAGCTCCTACGAGCAGTACTTC	CSVEESSYEQYF
NA	TRBV5-1	TRBJ2-3	TRBD2	TGCGCCAGCAGCTTATCAGCGGGAGGAGGAGATACGCAGTATTTT	CASSLSAGGGDTQYF
NA	TRBV2	TRBJ2-2	NA	TGTGCCACCAAGAACAATGAGGGTACCGGGGAGCTGTTTTTT	CATKNNEGTGELFF